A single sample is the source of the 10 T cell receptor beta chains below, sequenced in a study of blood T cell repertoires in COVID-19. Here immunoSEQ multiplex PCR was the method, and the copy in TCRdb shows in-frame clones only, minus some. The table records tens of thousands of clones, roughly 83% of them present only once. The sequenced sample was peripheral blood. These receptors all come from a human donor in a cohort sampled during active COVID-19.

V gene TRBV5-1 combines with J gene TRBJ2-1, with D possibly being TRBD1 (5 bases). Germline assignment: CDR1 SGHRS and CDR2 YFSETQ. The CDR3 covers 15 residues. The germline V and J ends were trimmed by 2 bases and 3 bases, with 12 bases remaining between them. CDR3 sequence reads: CASSFVGVGYNEQFF. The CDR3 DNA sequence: TGCGCCAGCAGCTTCGTAGGGGTAGGCTACAATGAGCAGTTCTTC.

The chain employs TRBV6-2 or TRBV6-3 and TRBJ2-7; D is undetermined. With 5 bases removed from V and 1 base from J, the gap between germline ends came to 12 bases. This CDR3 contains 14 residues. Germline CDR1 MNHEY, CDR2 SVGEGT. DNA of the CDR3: TGTGCCAGCAGTCAACCCCCGGGTTCCTACGAGCAGTACTTC. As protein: CASSQPPGSYEQYF.

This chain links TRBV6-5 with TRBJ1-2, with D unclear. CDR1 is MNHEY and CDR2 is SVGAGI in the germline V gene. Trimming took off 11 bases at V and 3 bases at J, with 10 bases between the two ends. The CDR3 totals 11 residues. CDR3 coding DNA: TGTGCCGGATCGGGAGACTATGGCTACACCTTC. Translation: CAGSGDYGYTF.

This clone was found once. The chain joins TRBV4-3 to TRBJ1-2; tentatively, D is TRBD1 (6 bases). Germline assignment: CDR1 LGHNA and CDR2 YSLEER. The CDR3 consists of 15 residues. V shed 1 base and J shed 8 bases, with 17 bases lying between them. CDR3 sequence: CASSQGRGAEGGYTF. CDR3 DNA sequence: TGCGCCAGCAGCCAAGGTCGGGGGGCTGAGGGGGGCTACACCTTC.

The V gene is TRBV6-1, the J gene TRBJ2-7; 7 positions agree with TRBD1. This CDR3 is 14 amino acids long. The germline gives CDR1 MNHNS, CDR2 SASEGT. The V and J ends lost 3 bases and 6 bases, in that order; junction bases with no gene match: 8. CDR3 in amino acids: CASSERQGSSEQYF. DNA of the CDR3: TGTGCCAGCAGTGAGAGACAGGGTTCGAGCGAGCAGTACTTC.

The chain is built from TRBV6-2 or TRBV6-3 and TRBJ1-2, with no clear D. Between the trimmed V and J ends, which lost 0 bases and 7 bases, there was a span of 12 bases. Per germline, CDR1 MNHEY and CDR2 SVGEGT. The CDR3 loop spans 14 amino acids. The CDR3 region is CASSYSQDWIGYTF. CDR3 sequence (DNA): TGTGCCAGCAGTTACTCGCAGGACTGGATTGGCTACACCTTC.

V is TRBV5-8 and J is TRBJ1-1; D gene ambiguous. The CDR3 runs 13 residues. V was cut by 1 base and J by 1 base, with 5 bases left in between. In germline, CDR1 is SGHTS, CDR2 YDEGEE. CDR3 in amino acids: CASSLIRNTEAFF. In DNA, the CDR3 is TGTGCCAGCAGCTTGATTCGGAACACTGAAGCTTTCTTT.

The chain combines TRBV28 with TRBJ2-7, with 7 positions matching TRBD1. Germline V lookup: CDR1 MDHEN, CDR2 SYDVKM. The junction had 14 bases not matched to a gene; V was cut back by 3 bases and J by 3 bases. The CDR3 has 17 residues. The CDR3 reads CASSFPIGTDYYYEQYF. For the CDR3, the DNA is TGTGCCAGCAGTTTCCCTATAGGGACAGACTACTACTACGAGCAGTACTTC.

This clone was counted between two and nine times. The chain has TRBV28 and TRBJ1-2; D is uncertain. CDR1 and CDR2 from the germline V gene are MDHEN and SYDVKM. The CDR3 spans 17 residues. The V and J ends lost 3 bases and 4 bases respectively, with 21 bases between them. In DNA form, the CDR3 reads TGTGCCAGCAGTTTGTTCGGTCAGGATGAATCTTTCTATGGCTACACCTTC. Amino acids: CASSLFGQDESFYGYTF.

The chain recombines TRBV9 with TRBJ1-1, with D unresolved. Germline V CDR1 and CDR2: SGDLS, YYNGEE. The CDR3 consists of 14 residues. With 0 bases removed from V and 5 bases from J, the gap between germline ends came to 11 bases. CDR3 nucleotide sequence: TGTGCCAGCAGCGTAGGTAGCCGTTCGACTGAAGCTTTCTTT. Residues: CASSVGSRSTEAFF.